This T cell receptor beta chain was observed in a study of blood T cell repertoires in COVID-19. Overall study: Samples came from the United States, Italy and Spain, spanning acute and convalescent COVID-19. Sources were T cells, B-cell-depleted T cells, or PBMCs; the material itself was cDNA or gDNA.

As originally analysed: Quantification of nucleated cells was approximated via reference gene primer amplification. Method: immunoSEQ multiplex PCR; TCRdb's copy keeps in-frame clones and lacks some. The V and J calls and clone size were taken over from that table, and D and trimming were inferred from the DNA. This sample has under 200,000 clones; 82% occur once, and the top ten carry more than 4.5%. Germline-derived CDR1 and CDR2 are SGHDT and YYEEEE. V was cut by 0 bases and J by 7 bases, with 8 bases left in between. The CDR3 extends over 13 amino acids. The clonotype comes from a woman aged 25 to 39 with acute or convalescent COVID-19. The specimen was peripheral blood. This sequence joins TRBV5-6 and TRBJ2-1; D is ambiguous. The CDR3 region has the DNA TGTGCCAGCAGCTTGGTACACGCAAATGAGCAGTTCTTC. This codes for CASSLVHANEQFF.